The 22 T cell receptor beta chains presented below share a single source sample, sequenced in a study of T cell clonality in common variable immunodeficiency. Study-level findings and limits: Common variable immunodeficiency TCR beta sequences reportedly had fewer deletions and N-nucleotide insertions.

These receptors lack a known antigen. The repertoire was sequenced with immunoSEQ multiplex PCR; TCRdb's copy has only in-frame clones and lacks some. The repertoire consists of about 7,300 clones, none detected only once. The sequencing sample was made of peripheral blood mononuclear cells. These receptors originate from a human donor with common variable immunodeficiency.

With regard to this clone: The read ends 3 residues before the CDR3 terminus; that terminus is restored from the germline J gene. V is TRBV5-1 and J is TRBJ1-6; tentative D call: TRBD1 (5 bases). The CDR3 loop spans 15 amino acids. The V and J ends lost 4 bases and 7 bases respectively, with 15 bases between them. CDR1 is SGHRS, CDR2 YFSETQ, per germline. CDR3 amino acids: CASSPAGPANSPLHF. Incomplete CDR3 DNA: TGCGCCAGCAGCCCCGCGGGGCCAGCCAATTCACCC.

This clone qualifies as medium-sized. With the read ending 3 residues before the CDR3 end, the germline J gene is used to fill in that end. The V call is TRBV7-2, the J call TRBJ1-1; possible D gene TRBD1, 5 bases. Germline V CDR1 and CDR2: SGHTA, FQGNSA. This CDR3 is 13 amino acids long. CDR3 bases read: TGTGCCAGCAGCACCGGGACCGATAGCGGA. Residues: CASSTGTDSG. The entire CDR3 is CASSTGTDSGAFF.

This clone has at least ten counts. The sequenced CDR3 bases are TGTGCCAGCAGTTTATTAGCTTGGAGCCTGGGCACTGAA. Its protein is CASSLLAWSLGTE. The complete CDR3 reads CASSLLAWSLGTEAFF. V is TRBV28 and J is TRBJ1-1; D call uncertain. The read finishes 3 residues shy of the CDR3 end, and the germline J gene is used to complete it. V was cut by 1 base and J by 4 bases, with 16 bases left in between. CDR3 size: 16 residues. Germline-derived CDR1 and CDR2 are MDHEN and SYDVKM.

With regard to this clone: With the read ending 3 residues before the CDR3 end, the germline J gene is used to fill in that end. The genes are TRBV19 and TRBJ1-5; a weak D match, TRBD1 (6 bases). V was pared by 3 bases and J by 8 bases, with 8 bases between. This CDR3 is 12 amino acids long. Germline V gene data show CDR1 as LNHDA and CDR2 as SQIVND (reference sequence). The CDR3 sequence: CASSIGGEPQHF. The DNA read from the CDR3 is TGTGCCAGTAGTATTGGGGGCGAGCCC.

This clone has at least ten counts. Sequencing ends 3 residues short of the CDR3 end; the germline J gene provides the rest. V is TRBV6-2 or TRBV6-3 and J is TRBJ1-4; D gene unclear. V lost 7 bases and J 6 bases, leaving 15 bases between the germline ends. Germline CDR1 MNHEY, CDR2 SVGEGT. The CDR3 is 14 amino acids. CDR3 loop: CASKVKFGDEKLFF. The covered CDR3 bases are TGTGCCAGCAAAGTCAAGTTCGGTGATGAAAAA.

This clone was detected only a few times. Read data end 3 residues before the CDR3 end; the end is taken from the germline J gene. The chain joins TRBV7-9 to TRBJ2-1; 9 nucleotides line up with TRBD2. V was clipped by 0 bases and J by 9 bases; unmatched bases: 3. Germline assignment: CDR1 SEHNR and CDR2 FQNEAQ (reference sequence). This CDR3 comprises 14 residues. The CDR3 loop reads CASSLAGLAGEQFF. CDR3 DNA (partial): TGTGCCAGCAGCTTAGCGGGACTAGCTGGTGAG.

This clone was seen ten or more times. The read halts 3 residues ahead of the CDR3 end, with the missing end drawn from the germline J gene. The chain couples TRBV18 to TRBJ2-7, with 8 nucleotides matching TRBD1. V lost 3 bases, J lost 2 bases, and 9 bases stayed unmatched. Germline V CDR1 and CDR2: KGHSH, LQKENI. CDR3 length: 16 amino acids. Incomplete CDR3 DNA: TGTGCCAGCTCACCCGCGGACAGGGTTGTCCCCTACGAG. Its protein product is CASSPADRVVPYE. The complete CDR3 reads CASSPADRVVPYEQYF.

This clone was detected a few times. The read halts 3 residues ahead of the CDR3 end, with the missing end drawn from the germline J gene. The chain links TRBV5-7 to TRBJ2-5, with D perhaps matching TRBD1 (6 bases). TRBV5-7 is an ORF, and what it does is uncertain. Trimming stripped 0 bases from V and 3 bases from J, with 9 bases between. The CDR3 contains 14 residues. The CDR3 DNA, read in part, is TGTGCCAGCAGCTTGGGCAGGGGCAAAGAGACC. This translates into CASSLGRGKET. The entire CDR3 protein is CASSLGRGKETQYF.

This clone was seen ten or more times. The observed sequence ends 3 residues before the CDR3 terminus, with the missing tail filled in from the germline J gene. This chain links TRBV28 with TRBJ1-1; no clear D. The length of the CDR3 is 16 residues. The ends were cut back, 3 bases at V and 5 bases at J, with 19 bases in the middle. Looked up from germline, CDR1 is MDHEN and CDR2 is SYDVKM. The CDR3 loop reads CASSFIPTDGWTEAFF. Partial CDR3 DNA: TGTGCCAGCAGTTTCATACCGACTGACGGGTGGACTGAA.

In this sample, this clone turned up many times. Read data end 3 residues before the CDR3 end; the end is taken from the germline J gene. The chain recombines TRBV29-1 with TRBJ2-3; D is ambiguous. The germline CDR1 and CDR2 sequences are SQVTM and ANQGSEA. V lost 2 bases, J lost 2 bases, and 14 bases lay in between. This CDR3 region has 15 residues. The sequenced part of the CDR3 DNA is TGCAGCGTTGAATTGCGCGATGATATCACAGATACG. Protein product: CSVELRDDITDT. The CDR3 reads in full as CSVELRDDITDTQYF.

The sample holds a few counts of this clone. The read finishes 3 residues shy of the CDR3 end, and the germline J gene is used to complete it. V is TRBV6-1 and J is TRBJ2-7; 9 bases are shared with TRBD2. The CDR3 covers 15 residues. The germline V gene encodes CDR1 MNHNS and CDR2 SASEGT. V was pared by 1 base and J by 3 bases, with 4 bases of the junction left unmatched. This CDR3 reads CASSEVASGVYEQYF. CDR3 DNA (partial): TGTGCCAGCAGTGAAGTAGCTAGCGGGGTCTACGAG.

By its share, this clone is medium-sized. The CDR3 end falls 3 residues outside the read, so it is completed with the germline J gene. The V and J genes are TRBV5-1 and TRBJ2-7; D is possibly TRBD1 (6 bases). Germline V lookup: CDR1 SGHRS, CDR2 YFSETQ. The V end was cut by 0 bases, the J end by 3 bases, with 10 bases between. CDR3 length: 14 residues. The CDR3 DNA, read in part, is TGCGCCAGCAGCTTGGCGCAGGGGAACTACGAG. It yields the protein CASSLAQGNYE. The full CDR3 protein is CASSLAQGNYEQYF.

This clone was detected a few times. The read halts 3 residues ahead of the CDR3 end, with the missing end drawn from the germline J gene. The gene calls are TRBV30 and TRBJ2-7; D is unresolved. The CDR3 runs to 13 residues. V was pared by 0 bases and J by 2 bases, with 8 bases between. Germline loops: CDR1 GTSNPN, CDR2 SVGIG (reference sequence). The part of the CDR3 DNA that was read is TGTGCCTGGAGTGTTGGCGGAACCTACGAG. It is translated as CAWSVGGTYE. In full, the CDR3 is CAWSVGGTYEQYF. Looking up the rest from reference TRBV30 and TRBJ2-7 gives the full variable domain: SQTIHQWPATLVQPVGSPLSLECTVEGTSNPNLYWYRQAAGRGLQLLFYSVGIGQISSEVPQNLSASRPQDRQFILSSKKLLLSDSGFYLCAWSVGGTYEQYFGPGTRLTVT.

This clone was found many times. The read gets to within 3 residues of the CDR3 end, and the germline J gene fills in the rest. V gene TRBV20-1 combines with J gene TRBJ1-5; a possible D gene is TRBD1 (6 bases). CDR1 DFQATT and CDR2 SNEGSKA come from the germline V gene (reference sequence). V gave up 2 bases and J gave up 5 bases, with 16 bases separating them. This CDR3 spans 15 amino acids. The sequenced CDR3 bases are TGCAGTGCTAGATCGGGAGCTGGGGGCGATCAGCCC. Translated: CSARSGAGGDQP. The full CDR3 reads CSARSGAGGDQPQHF.

This clone was observed a handful of times. The read falls 3 residues short of the CDR3 end, and the missing part is taken from the germline J gene. The genes are TRBV2 and TRBJ2-5; D is unclear. The V gene's germline CDR1 is SNHLY and CDR2 FYNNEI. The CDR3 is 13 residues long. Trimming took off 4 bases at V and 3 bases at J, with 9 bases between the two ends. This CDR3 is CASSVGWEETQYF. The sequenced CDR3 bases are TGTGCCAGCAGTGTCGGGTGGGAAGAGACC.

This clone has only a few counts. The CDR3 end falls 3 residues outside the read, so it is completed with the germline J gene. The V and J genes are TRBV18 and TRBJ2-3; D is unresolved. Between the trimmed V and J ends, which lost 6 bases and 1 base, there was a span of 11 bases. CDR1 is KGHSH and CDR2 is LQKENI in the germline V gene. The CDR3 is 14 residues long. CDR3 region: CASSSLSGTDTQYF. The DNA read from the CDR3 is TGTGCCAGCTCGTCACTCAGCGGCACAGATACG.

Details on this clone: The read falls 3 residues short of the CDR3 end, and the missing part is taken from the germline J gene. The V call is TRBV20-1, the J call TRBJ2-1; 8 bases agree with TRBD1. J was trimmed by 9 bases and V by 5 bases; bases with no gene match: 12. This CDR3 region has 14 residues. Germline V lookup: CDR1 DFQATT, CDR2 SNEGSKA (reference sequence). CDR3 amino acids: CSASRVSGGAEQFF. Incomplete CDR3 DNA: TGCAGTGCTTCCCGGGTTTCAGGGGGCGCTGAG.

On this clone itself: One junction end does not reproduce the germline sequence, and a read error may be involved. The read gets to within 3 residues of the CDR3 end, and the germline J gene fills in the rest. The V and J genes are TRBV19 and TRBJ2-7, with D possibly TRBD2 on 5 matching bases. The germline CDR1 and CDR2 sequences are LNHDA and SQIVND (reference sequence). This CDR3 is built from 13 residues. CDR3 DNA, as far as it was read: TGTGCCAGCAGTATATCCCAACTAGACGAG. Translation gives CASSISQLDE. The whole CDR3 protein is CASSISQLDEQYF.

With respect to this clone: The junction shows a germline mismatch at one end, possibly a read error. The read terminates 3 residues ahead of where the CDR3 ends, so the germline J gene completes it. This chain connects TRBV7-7 to TRBJ2-1; possibly TRBD2 for D (7 bases). This CDR3 contains 15 residues. CDR1 and CDR2 from the germline V gene are SSHAT and FNYEAQ (reference sequence). The CDR3 protein is CASSLDRGGYNEQFF. CDR3 DNA, as far as it was read: TGTGCTAGCAGCTTAGATAGGGGGGGGTACAATGAG.

This clone has ten or more counts. The read ends 3 residues before the CDR3 terminus; that terminus is restored from the germline J gene. The chain is built from TRBV28 and TRBJ2-1; D perhaps matches TRBD1 (6 bases). The germline V and J ends were trimmed by 4 bases and 6 bases, with 19 bases remaining between them. Germline-derived CDR1 and CDR2 are MDHEN and SYDVKM. CDR3 length equals 16 residues. CDR3 bases read: TGTGCCAGCAGTTCAAAAACTAAACAGGGAACCAATGAG. Protein sequence: CASSSKTKQGTNE. The whole CDR3 protein reads CASSSKTKQGTNEQFF.

This clone was found many times. The read finishes 3 residues shy of the CDR3 end, and the germline J gene is used to complete it. V usage is TRBV18 and J usage is TRBJ2-5, with 8 bases aligning to TRBD1. Germline V gene lookup returns CDR1 KGHSH and CDR2 LQKENI. The CDR3 totals 14 residues. J gave up 5 bases and V 3 bases, and 5 bases lay outside the gene matches. The part of the CDR3 DNA that was read is TGTGCCAGCTCACCGACAGGGGATAGGGAGACC. It specifies CASSPTGDRET. In full, the CDR3 reads CASSPTGDRETQYF.

This clone came up many times. The sequenced fragment ends 3 residues before the CDR3 boundary, so the rest is inferred from the germline J gene. The J gene is TRBJ1-1, the V gene TRBV5-1; possible D gene TRBD1, 6 bases. The CDR3 runs 14 residues. Germline V gene lookup returns CDR1 SGHRS and CDR2 YFSETQ. V dropped 5 bases and J dropped 4 bases, with 15 bases sitting between them. CDR3 protein: CASSSGQWGTEAFF. CDR3 bases read: TGCGCCAGCAGTTCAGGACAGTGGGGCACTGAA.